This is a list of T cell receptor beta chains from one sample in a study of T cell repertoires in cytomegalovirus infection. Antigens of these TCRs are unknown. Via MiXCR, TCRdb re-called the reads, giving one row per CDR3 protein. The sample comprises roughly 730,000 distinct CDR3 sequences, roughly 36% of which are singletons, and about 20% rests with the top ten. Here the sequenced sample was cultured PBMCs, taken from culture after CMV antigen stimulation. The source of these receptors is a human donor in good health (CMV status not recorded). Some clones in this sample may be carry-over from other donors' samples. Each CDR3 is given with its conserved first and last residue. A D gene is named only where the DNA matches it firmly.

j_call v_call d_call cdr3_aa
TRBJ2-5 TRBV12-3/TRBV12-4 . CASRRVGETQYF
TRBJ1-6 TRBV12-3/TRBV12-4 . CASSLGGSYNSPLHF
TRBJ2-4 TRBV12-3/TRBV12-4 . CASSLVPARGAKNIQYF
TRBJ1-1 TRBV11-2 TRBD1 CASRVAGTVNTEAFF
TRBJ1-5 TRBV2 . CASSAGSGAQPQHF
TRBJ2-3 TRBV28 . CASSPSGLPSTDTQYF
TRBJ1-4 TRBV15 TRBD1 CATSRDGSGTVKLFF
TRBJ2-1 TRBV20-1 TRBD2 CSSNWGGSFDEQFF
TRBJ2-5 TRBV5-4 . CASSTPSGPETQYF
TRBJ2-1 TRBV2 . CASIESDSSYNEQFF
TRBJ1-1 TRBV7-2 . CDSSPKAGFEAFF
TRBJ2-3 TRBV10-3 . CAISSTSSGGLGTQYF
TRBJ2-3 TRBV18 TRBD2 CASSPGASGVTDTQYF
TRBJ1-3 TRBV6-1 . CASRPAALSGNTIYF
TRBJ1-5 TRBV19 . CASSPQAVRVNQPQHF
TRBJ1-1 TRBV7-8 . CASSRRAVGTEAFF
TRBJ2-5 TRBV7-8 TRBD2 CASSFGLAMEQETQYF
TRBJ1-4 TRBV7-9 . CASSMDPRPEKLFF
TRBJ2-5 TRBV5-1 . CASSWDTEYQETQYF
TRBJ2-7 TRBV7-9 . CASSPRVAVYEQYF
TRBJ2-1 TRBV11-3 . CASSLGMGYNEQFF
TRBJ1-2 TRBV29-1 . CSVGSEKDGYTF
TRBJ1-1 TRBV15 . CATSRANRRGTEAFF
TRBJ2-3 TRBV7-6 TRBD2 CASSLVSSGGLSSTDTQYF
TRBJ2-1 TRBV7-2 . CASSLQGQGRNEQFF
TRBJ1-6 TRBV27 . CASSLRPGQYNSPLHF
TRBJ2-3 TRBV10-3 . CATSLDSSTDTQYF
TRBJ1-2 TRBV19 TRBD1 CASSAPRSEGAERFGYGYTF
TRBJ2-4 TRBV4-1 TRBD1 CTSSQPSRDRKNIQYF
TRBJ2-2 TRBV7-9 . CASNEPGRYTGELFF
TRBJ2-3 TRBV20-1 TRBD2 CSAGGLAGGQNTDTQYF
TRBJ1-5 TRBV11-2 . CASSLDSYSNQPQHF